Listed here are 22 T cell receptor beta chains from one sample, sequenced in a study of cytomegalovirus exposure and HLA in healthy donors. The study ran its PCR with 60 Vbeta and 13 Jbeta primers. Produced via immunoSEQ multiplex PCR; TCRdb's table is partial and in-frame only. The data contain approximately 140,000 clones, roughly 84% of them singletons. Sequencing input: PBMCs. All receptors derive from a boy younger than 18 in good health and CMV-seronegative.

The J gene is TRBJ2-5, the V gene TRBV4-1, with 8 bases lining up with TRBD2. Germline CDR1 MGHRA, CDR2 YSYEKL. The CDR3 covers 15 residues. The V and J ends lost 2 bases and 4 bases, in that order; junction bases with no gene match: 6. CDR3 loop: CASSQPPGRAETQYF. CDR3 sequence (DNA): TGCGCCAGCAGCCAACCCCCCGGGAGGGCAGAGACCCAGTACTTC.

This clone was seen a few times. The rearrangement joins TRBV5-1 to TRBJ2-7; 10 positions agree with TRBD1. This CDR3 region has 12 residues. J gave up 6 bases and V 4 bases, and 1 base lay outside the gene matches. Per the germline V gene, CDR1 is SGHRS and CDR2 is YFSETQ. CDR3 region: CASSRQGAEQYF. The CDR3, as DNA: TGCGCCAGCAGCCGACAGGGGGCCGAGCAGTACTTC.

This chain joins TRBV4-1 and TRBJ1-3; D might be TRBD1 (6 bases). Germline V gene data show CDR1 as MGHRA and CDR2 as YSYEKL. CDR3 length: 17 residues. V was trimmed by 2 bases and J by 7 bases, leaving 21 bases between them. CDR3 nucleotide sequence: TGCGCCAGCAGCCAATGGACAGCCAGAGATGATTGGAACACCATATATTTT. Protein sequence: CASSQWTARDDWNTIYF.

The chain uses TRBV5-1 and TRBJ1-1; 8 nucleotides line up with TRBD1. CDR1 is SGHRS and CDR2 is YFSETQ in the germline V gene. The J segment lost 7 bases and the V segment lost 1 base, leaving 6 bases of the junction unmatched. This CDR3 spans 14 amino acids. In DNA, the CDR3 is TGCGCCAGCAGCTTGCCCGAAGGGACAGGTGAAGCTTTCTTT. Translation: CASSLPEGTGEAFF. Full variable domain (missing parts from reference TRBV5-1 and TRBJ1-1): KAGVTQTPRYLIKTRGQQVTLSCSPISGHRSVSWYQQTPGQGLQFLFEYFSETQRNKGNFPGRFSGRQFSNSRSEMNVSTLELGDSALYLCASSLPEGTGEAFFGQGTRLTVV.

The J gene is TRBJ1-1, the V gene TRBV7-6; the D gene is possibly TRBD1 (6 bases). The V gene's germline CDR1 is SGHVS and CDR2 FNYEAQ. The germline V and J ends were trimmed by 10 bases and 4 bases, with 22 bases remaining between them. The CDR3 runs to 15 residues. The CDR3: CATFGGLSQSTEAFF. As DNA, the CDR3 is TGTGCCACCTTCGGGGGGCTATCACAGAGCACTGAAGCTTTCTTT.

The chain links TRBV29-1 to TRBJ2-2; 12 nucleotides agree with TRBD2. CDR1 is SQVTM and CDR2 is ANQGSEA in the germline V gene. J was trimmed by 7 bases and V by 5 bases; bases with no gene match: 8. CDR3 length: 15 residues. The CDR3: CSVRPSGGALGELFF. Here the CDR3 DNA reads TGCAGCGTTCGTCCTAGCGGGGGGGCCCTCGGGGAGCTGTTTTTT.

The chain recombines TRBV9 with TRBJ1-2, with a weak D call TRBD1 (5 bases). Trimming shortened V by 0 bases and J by 7 bases, and 13 bases separated the two germline ends. The germline gives CDR1 SGDLS, CDR2 YYNGEE. CDR3 length: 14 residues. The CDR3 nucleotides read TGTGCCAGCAGCGTAGATCAGGGCCTCGGTGGCTACACCTTC. Its translation is CASSVDQGLGGYTF.

The chain combines TRBV30 with TRBJ1-3; D is perhaps TRBD1 (5 bases). V was cut by 2 bases and J by 0 bases, with 11 bases left in between. The germline CDR1 and CDR2 sequences are GTSNPN and SVGIG (reference sequence). The CDR3 has 15 amino acids. CDR3 loop: CAWSRGTPSGNTIYF. The CDR3 DNA is TGTGCCTGGAGTAGGGGAACTCCCTCTGGAAACACCATATATTTT.

The chain recombines TRBV4-1 with TRBJ2-7, with a weak D call TRBD2 (5 bases). With 0 bases removed from V and 11 bases from J, the gap between germline ends came to 14 bases. This CDR3 spans 13 amino acids. Germline CDR1 MGHRA, CDR2 YSYEKL. The DNA for the CDR3 is TGCGCCAGCAGCCAAGAGATGCGGGCAAAGGAGTACTTC. Translated: CASSQEMRAKEYF.

The chain is built from TRBV18 and TRBJ2-7; D is unresolved. The CDR3 spans 16 residues. V lost 6 bases, J lost 3 bases, and 21 bases lay in between. Germline V gene lookup returns CDR1 KGHSH and CDR2 LQKENI. The CDR3 reads CASSPNRYAAIYEQYF. In DNA form, the CDR3 reads TGTGCCAGCTCTCCAAATCGTTATGCTGCTATCTACGAGCAGTACTTC.

This chain links TRBV19 with TRBJ2-2, with 7 bases that match TRBD1. V trimming: 0 bases; J trimming: 4 bases; junction bases outside the gene matches: 8. Looked up from germline, CDR1 is LNHDA and CDR2 is SQIVND (reference sequence). This CDR3 comprises 17 residues. The CDR3 DNA sequence: TGTGCCAGTAGTATAGACCGGCCCGACAGGGCCACCGGGGAGCTGTTTTTT. Translating gives CASSIDRPDRATGELFF. The whole variable domain, remainder taken from reference TRBV19 and TRBJ2-2, is DGGITQSPKYLFRKEGQNVTLSCEQNLNHDAMYWYRQDPGQGLRLIYYSQIVNDFQKGDIAEGYSVSREKKESFPLTVTSAQKNPTAFYLCASSIDRPDRATGELFFGEGSRLTVL.

This clone was detected only a few times. The V and J genes are TRBV6-5 and TRBJ1-1; D is ambiguous. The CDR3 is 13 residues long. Germline V lookup: CDR1 MNHEY, CDR2 SVGAGI. The germline V and J ends were trimmed by 6 bases and 7 bases, with 15 bases remaining between them. The CDR3 reads CASRNEPGSEAFF. DNA for the CDR3: TGTGCCAGCAGAAACGAACCGGGGAGTGAAGCTTTCTTT.

CDR3 DNA: TGTGCCAGCAGCTTGTTCAGGGGAGAGAATGAGCAGTTCTTC. Protein: CASSLFRGENEQFF. This chain joins TRBV5-4 and TRBJ2-1, with a possible D match to TRBD1 (6 bases). CDR3 length: 14 residues. V was pared by 1 base and J by 7 bases, with 12 bases between. CDR1 SGHNT and CDR2 YYREEE come from the germline V gene (reference sequence).

The chain uses TRBV19 and TRBJ2-7; 16 nucleotides agree with TRBD2. After removal of 3 bases from V and 7 bases from J, the junction contained 9 bases not matched to a gene. Germline CDR1 and CDR2: LNHDA and SQIVND (reference sequence). The CDR3 has 17 amino acids. DNA of the CDR3: TGTGCCAGTAGTATTACGGGACTAGCGGGAGGGCCGGGGGAGCAGTACTTC. Protein: CASSITGLAGGPGEQYF.

The rearrangement joins TRBV18 to TRBJ1-5; D remains ambiguous. The CDR3 extends over 12 amino acids. The V gene's germline CDR1 is KGHSH and CDR2 LQKENI. The ends were cut back, 5 bases at V and 5 bases at J, with 7 bases in the middle. The CDR3 reads CASSTLDQPQHF. CDR3 in DNA: TGTGCCAGCTCAACCTTAGATCAGCCCCAGCATTTT.

The CDR3 reads CASSFTADTDTQYF. DNA of the CDR3: TGCGCCAGCAGCTTTACAGCGGACACAGATACGCAGTATTTT. The chain combines TRBV5-1 with TRBJ2-3; TRBD2 might be the D (5 bases). Germline V gene data show CDR1 as SGHRS and CDR2 as YFSETQ. Trimming shortened V by 2 bases and J by 2 bases, and 9 bases separated the two germline ends. The CDR3 spans 14 residues.

The chain joins TRBV13 to TRBJ1-2; D remains unclear. Germline lookup yields CDR1 PRHDT and CDR2 FYEKMQ (reference sequence). Trimming removed 5 bases at V and 8 bases at J, with 15 bases between. The CDR3 has 13 amino acids. The CDR3 region has the DNA TGTGCCAGCAGCCTAAATTCGGGGTGGGGCTACACCTTC. It translates to CASSLNSGWGYTF.

The CDR3 nucleotides are TGTGCCAGCAGCCAAGAGGACAGTTATAGCAATCAGCCCCAGCATTTT. As protein: CASSQEDSYSNQPQHF. This rearrangement joins TRBV4-2 to TRBJ1-5, with D perhaps TRBD1 (6 bases). The CDR3 has 16 amino acids. The germline V and J ends were trimmed by 0 bases and 0 bases, with 9 bases remaining between them. Germline V CDR1 and CDR2: LGHNA, YNFKEQ.

This rearrangement joins TRBV5-8 to TRBJ2-3; D is unresolved. CDR3 length equals 16 residues. Deletions cut 0 bases from V and 8 bases from J, with 19 bases between. The germline V gene encodes CDR1 SGHTS and CDR2 YDEGEE. The CDR3 coding sequence is TGTGCCAGCAGCTTGGATGTAGACTCACAAGGTGGTACGCAGTATTTT. It specifies CASSLDVDSQGGTQYF.

There are a few counts of this clone. This chain uses TRBV7-9 with TRBJ1-1; D not resolved. There are 14 residues in the CDR3. Germline-derived CDR1 and CDR2 are SEHNR and FQNEAQ (reference sequence). V was pared by 5 bases and J by 2 bases, with 12 bases between. The CDR3 spells CASSRPHRNTEAFF. The DNA of the CDR3 is TGTGCCAGCAGCCGACCTCACAGAAACACTGAAGCTTTCTTT. Variable domain in full (rest from reference TRBV7-9 and TRBJ1-1): DTGVSQNPRHKITKRGQNVTFRCDPISEHNRLYWYRQTLGQGPEFLTYFQNEAQLEKSRLLSDRFSAERPKGSFSTLEIQRTEQGDSAMYLCASSRPHRNTEAFFGQGTRLTVV.

V and J are TRBV6-6 and TRBJ2-5; D gene unclear. V lost 6 bases to trimming and J lost 1 base, with 9 bases between them. This CDR3 contains 13 residues. Per the germline V gene, CDR1 is MNHNY and CDR2 is SVGAGI (reference sequence). CDR3 amino acids: CASSRLGQETQYF. In nucleotides, the CDR3 is TGTGCCAGCAGCCGACTGGGCCAAGAGACCCAGTACTTC.

J is TRBJ2-3 and V is TRBV7-6, with 10 nucleotides matching TRBD2. Germline loops: CDR1 SGHVS, CDR2 FNYEAQ. The CDR3 loop spans 16 amino acids. Trimming removed 6 bases from V and 1 base from J; junction bases left unmatched: 7. The CDR3 nucleotides read TGTGCCAGCAGGGGGGAAACTAGCGGGGGCACAGATACGCAGTATTTT. It codes for CASRGETSGGTDTQYF.